This T cell receptor (beta chain) was captured in a study of Tregs in tolerant kidney transplant recipients (dated by TCRdb to the late 2010s). Notes on the research overall: Before combined kidney and bone marrow transplantation, this study identified donor-specific regulatory T cells using TCRbeta sequencing and then followed those same cells after transplant. What the authors observed across the whole study: Biological reproducibility was not directly addressed, though technical replication error appeared minimal. PCR primers changed over time for some patients, so nucleotide-level comparison across those patients' samples was not possible. Expanding Tregs with activated donor B cells appeared to identify the most biologically relevant and donor-specific TCRbeta repertoire. The study was constrained by small patient numbers, and validation of the findings is required in larger populations and under other immunosuppression protocols. In tolerant patients, the expansion of donor-specific Tregs was greater than global Treg expansion, suggesting that the expansion was antigen-driven rather than nonspecific.

Transplants used related donors with nonmyeloablative bone marrow transplantation; mixed chimerism was transient in the human trials. Thawed PBMCs were FACS-sorted into unstimulated Tregs (CD4+CD25+CD127-), CD4+ non-Tregs (CD4+CD25-), CD4 cells and CD8 cells. The patients were a handful of recipients of combined kidney and bone marrow transplants from the ITN036ST trial, and samples were available only for these trial subjects. Healthy control blood was processed to PBMCs by Ficoll density gradient and cryopreserved, and patient PBMCs were collected before and after transplant. For TCRbeta CDR3 sequencing, genomic DNA from the sorted cells was extracted using the QIAGEN DNeasy Blood and Tissue Kit. Through immunoSEQ, high-throughput TCRbeta CDR3 sequencing was done commercially, including PCR amplification with internal controls and bias correction. From the authors' description of their analysis: Unique productive TCRbeta sequences were defined by CDR3 nucleotide sequence when primers matched and otherwise by CDR3 amino acid sequence together with Vbeta and Jbeta genes. Sorting error was corrected by removing sequences shared between sorted populations at a frequency ratio of 2:1 or less, and the remaining shared sequences were assigned to the higher population. A sequence counted as donor-reactive if, in CFSE-low cells, the sequence had a frequency of at least 0.01% and was expanded at least 5-fold compared with unstimulated cells. Jensen-Shannon divergence calculated on the top 100 TCRbeta sequences ranked by frequency was used to measure repertoire divergence. For any sample with multiple sequencing runs, sorting error was corrected in each run separately before the runs were pooled. Held by TCRdb, this immuneACCESS table contains in-frame sequences only and omits some clones. Under half of the omission traces to an unresolved V gene where checked; the cause of the rest is unknown. The DNA was the basis for D and trimming; V, J and clone size are from that table. This sample comprises tens of thousands of clones, over 80% of them detected only once. About 16% of the sample rests with the top ten.

Points on this clone: Which antigen it targets is not known. Base qualities are not recorded, but no much larger clone differs from it by a single base.

This TCR was recovered from a human patient who received a combined kidney and bone marrow transplant. Once a transplant has taken place, some T cells may be donor derived. The material was CD8+ T cells from blood (PBMCs), obtained 24 months after the transplant.

In nucleotides, the sequence is TGTGCCAGCAGCCAAGATCTGAGCGACGAGGGCACAGATACGCAGTATTTT. Translated, it reads CASSQDLSDEGTDTQYF. The rearrangement joined TRBV4-2 to TRBJ2-3, with the identity of the D gene unclear. V loses 0 bases, J loses 1 base, and the germline ends lie 14 bases apart. Via the germline V gene, CDR1 is LGHNA and CDR2 YNFKEQ. Counted from cysteine to phenylalanine, this CDR3 has 17 amino acids. The retained sequence is limited to the CDR3, 51 bases, with the frame set at the first base.